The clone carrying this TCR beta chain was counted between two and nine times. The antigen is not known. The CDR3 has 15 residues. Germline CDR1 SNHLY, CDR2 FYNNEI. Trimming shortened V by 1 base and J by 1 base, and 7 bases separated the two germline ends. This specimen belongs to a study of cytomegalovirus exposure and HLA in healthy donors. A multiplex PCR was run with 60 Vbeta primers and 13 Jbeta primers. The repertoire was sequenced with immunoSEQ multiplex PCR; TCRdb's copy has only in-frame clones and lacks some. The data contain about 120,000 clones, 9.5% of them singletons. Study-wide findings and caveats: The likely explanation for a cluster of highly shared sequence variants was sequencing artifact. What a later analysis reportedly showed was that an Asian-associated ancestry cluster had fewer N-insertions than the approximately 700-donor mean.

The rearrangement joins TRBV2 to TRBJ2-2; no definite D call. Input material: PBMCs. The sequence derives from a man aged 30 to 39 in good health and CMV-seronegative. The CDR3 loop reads CASSEGSGNTGELFF. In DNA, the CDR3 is TGTGCCAGCAGTGAAGGGTCAGGGAACACCGGGGAGCTGTTTTTT. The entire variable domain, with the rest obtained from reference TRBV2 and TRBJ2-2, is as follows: EPEVTQTPSHQVTQMGQEVILRCVPISNHLYFYWYRQILGQKVEFLVSFYNNEISEKSEIFDDQFSVERPDGSNFTLKIRSTKLEDSAMYFCASSEGSGNTGELFFGEGSRLTVL.